This T cell receptor (beta chain) was profiled in a study of T cell clones after liver transplantation. Looking at the study overall: Three of the eight recipients were HCV-positive; the rest had non-autoimmune, non-viral transplant indications. Standard immunosuppression, with no induction, continued until 12-24 months after transplant.

The method was immunoSEQ multiplex PCR; TCRdb's version includes in-frame clones alone and lacks a portion of them. The repertoire has about 51,000 clones, 55% to 85% of them found once; the top ten carry about a tenth. The ends lost 5 bases at V and 7 bases at J; junction bases unmatched: 12. This CDR3 contains 16 residues. The V gene's germline CDR1 is SGHAT and CDR2 FQNNGV. The chain recombines TRBV11-2 with TRBJ2-1, with 9 nucleotides matching TRBD1. Sample: CD4+ T cells from blood, taken around 54 months after liver transplant. This sequence originates from a human patient who received a liver transplant. A share of the T cells may be of graft donor origin. CDR3: CASSTLRTGVRNEQFF. The CDR3 nucleotides are TGTGCCAGCAGCACACTCAGGACAGGGGTGCGGAATGAGCAGTTCTTC. The full variable domain, completed using reference TRBV11-2 and TRBJ2-1, is EAGVAQSPRYKIIEKRQSVAFWCNPISGHATLYWYQQILGQGPKLLIQFQNNGVVDDSQLPKDRFSAERLKGVDSTLKIQPAKLEDSAVYLCASSTLRTGVRNEQFFGPGTRLTVL.